The rows below give T cell receptor beta chains drawn from one sample of a study of T cell repertoires in cytomegalovirus infection. TCRdb processed the reads anew with MiXCR; each CDR3 protein has one entry. The sample has about 230,000 distinct CDR3 sequences; roughly 6.5% are singletons. Sequenced sample: PBMCs. The receptor set was obtained from a human donor in good health (CMV status not recorded). Some clones in this sample may be carry-over from other donors' samples. CDR3s include the opening cysteine and the closing phenylalanine or tryptophan. The order of the fields is J gene, CDR3 length, V gene, D gene, clone size, CDR3 protein, CDR3 DNA. The D gene is left open where the match is weak. Expanded clones are given a class, and other clones once, few, many or no size at all.

J: TRBJ2-1
length: 16
V: TRBV7-2
D: TRBD2
size: many
CDR3: CASRSQTSGSYNEQFF
DNA: TGTGCCAGCAGATCCCAGACTAGCGGATCCTACAATGAGCAGTTCTTC

J: TRBJ2-5
length: 19
V: TRBV28
D: TRBD2
size: many
CDR3: CASSFGPGTSGDLQETQYF
DNA: TGTGCCAGCAGTTTTGGACCCGGGACTAGCGGGGATCTACAAGAGACCCAGTACTTC

J: TRBJ1-1
length: 14
V: TRBV7-2
D: TRBD1
size: many
CDR3: CASSGRQGWTEAFF
DNA: TGTGCCAGCAGCGGGCGACAGGGGTGGACTGAAGCTTTCTTT

J: TRBJ2-5
length: 15
V: TRBV11-2
D: -
size: many
CDR3: CASSKGYLYQETQYF
DNA: TGTGCCAGCAGCAAGGGATATCTGTACCAAGAGACCCAGTACTTC

J: TRBJ1-5
length: 15
V: TRBV5-6
D: -
size: many
CDR3: CASSLLDRPNQPQHF
DNA: TGTGCCAGCAGCTTGCTCGACCGACCAAATCAGCCCCAGCATTTT

J: TRBJ2-5
length: 12
V: TRBV7-7
D: TRBD2
size: many
CDR3: CASSSSGETQYF
DNA: TGTGCTAGCAGCTCTAGCGGAGAGACCCAGTACTTC

J: TRBJ2-1
length: 15
V: TRBV20-1
D: TRBD2
size: many
CDR3: CSARTSGGKGDEQFF
DNA: TGCAGTGCCCGGACTAGCGGGGGAAAAGGGGATGAGCAGTTCTTC

J: TRBJ2-1
length: 13
V: TRBV19
D: -
size: few
CDR3: CASSIGALNEQFF
DNA: TGTGCCAGTAGTATCGGGGCCCTAAATGAGCAGTTCTTC

J: TRBJ1-1
length: 17
V: TRBV4-2
D: -
size: many
CDR3: CASSQEVRGALNTEAFF
DNA: TGTGCCAGCAGCCAAGAGGTACGGGGGGCTTTGAACACTGAAGCTTTCTTT

J: TRBJ2-1
length: 13
V: TRBV29-1
D: -
size: few
CDR3: CSVVSSGAGEQFF
DNA: TGCAGCGTTGTATCTTCGGGCGCAGGTGAGCAGTTCTTC

J: TRBJ1-5
length: 18
V: TRBV12-3/TRBV12-4
D: TRBD1
size: -
CDR3: CASSPGQGAAGSNQPQHF
DNA: TGTGCCAGCAGCCCGGGACAGGGGGCGGCGGGAAGCAATCAGCCCCAGCATTTT

J: TRBJ1-5
length: 14
V: TRBV5-6
D: -
size: many
CDR3: CASSFRGIHQPQHF
DNA: TGTGCCAGCAGCTTCCGGGGGATTCATCAGCCCCAGCATTTT

J: TRBJ2-3
length: 17
V: TRBV4-3
D: -
size: many
CDR3: CASSQDITAGSPDTQYF
DNA: TGCGCCAGCAGCCAAGATATTACGGCTGGTAGCCCGGATACGCAGTATTTT

J: TRBJ2-1
length: 13
V: TRBV29-1
D: TRBD2
size: many
CDR3: CSGSRTSFGEQFF
DNA: TGCAGCGGATCCCGGACTAGCTTCGGTGAGCAGTTCTTC

J: TRBJ2-5
length: 13
V: TRBV2
D: -
size: many
CDR3: CASAPGGQETQYF
DNA: TGTGCCAGCGCCCCTGGGGGACAAGAGACCCAGTACTTC

J: TRBJ1-1
length: 14
V: TRBV11-2
D: -
size: many
CDR3: CASSPGLTNTEAFF
DNA: TGTGCCAGCAGTCCGGGACTTACGAACACTGAAGCTTTCTTT

J: TRBJ1-1
length: 15
V: TRBV30
D: -
size: few
CDR3: CAWSVRRGANTEAFF
DNA: TGTGCCTGGAGTGTACGTAGGGGGGCGAACACTGAAGCTTTCTTT

J: TRBJ2-2
length: 15
V: TRBV25-1
D: -
size: many
CDR3: CASSASGATTGELFF
DNA: TGTGCCAGCAGTGCCTCCGGGGCGACCACCGGGGAGCTGTTTTTT

J: TRBJ2-5
length: 16
V: TRBV5-1
D: TRBD1
size: many
CDR3: CASSSGTGRREETQYF
DNA: TGCGCCAGCAGCTCAGGGACAGGGAGGCGAGAAGAGACCCAGTACTTC

J: TRBJ2-1
length: 14
V: TRBV28
D: TRBD2
size: many
CDR3: CAIIAGGPINEQFF
DNA: TGTGCCATTATAGCGGGGGGGCCTATAAATGAGCAGTTCTTC

J: TRBJ2-5
length: 12
V: TRBV29-1
D: -
size: many
CDR3: CSVETAQETQYF
DNA: TGCAGCGTTGAGACAGCTCAAGAGACCCAGTACTTC

J: TRBJ2-2
length: 14
V: TRBV5-1
D: -
size: -
CDR3: CASSLQGRTGELFF
DNA: TGCGCCAGCAGCCTACAGGGACGGACCGGGGAGCTGTTTTTT

J: TRBJ1-2
length: 13
V: TRBV20-1
D: TRBD1
size: -
CDR3: CSASTQGNYGYTF
DNA: TGCAGTGCTTCAACACAGGGGAACTATGGCTACACCTTC

J: TRBJ1-1
length: 12
V: TRBV29-1
D: -
size: -
CDR3: CSVTRGDTEAFF
DNA: TGCAGCGTTACCCGGGGTGACACTGAAGCTTTCTTT

J: TRBJ2-7
length: 15
V: TRBV30
D: -
size: many
CDR3: CAWSKGTPTRNEQYF
DNA: TGTGCCTGGAGCAAAGGGACACCGACGAGGAACGAGCAGTACTTC

J: TRBJ2-7
length: 16
V: TRBV27
D: -
size: -
CDR3: CASSFGAVLSAYEQYF
DNA: TGTGCCAGCAGTTTCGGGGCAGTTCTCTCCGCCTACGAGCAGTACTTC

J: TRBJ1-2
length: 13
V: TRBV5-5
D: -
size: many
CDR3: CASSLLSGYGYTF
DNA: TGTGCCAGCAGCCTTTTATCCGGCTATGGCTACACCTTC

J: TRBJ2-5
length: 15
V: TRBV29-1
D: TRBD2
size: many
CDR3: CSVGFSGGHQETQYF
DNA: TGCAGCGTTGGTTTTAGCGGGGGGCACCAAGAGACCCAGTACTTC

J: TRBJ1-2
length: 12
V: TRBV12-3/TRBV12-4
D: TRBD1
size: few
CDR3: CASTRDSRGYTF
DNA: TGTGCCAGCACCAGGGACAGCCGGGGCTACACCTTC

J: TRBJ2-1
length: 12
V: TRBV15
D: -
size: many
CDR3: CATAGTYNEQFF
DNA: TGTGCCACGGCCGGAACCTACAATGAGCAGTTCTTC

J: TRBJ1-1
length: 15
V: TRBV6-5
D: -
size: many
CDR3: CASSYGRRMNTEAFF
DNA: TGTGCCAGCAGTTACGGAAGAAGGATGAACACTGAAGCTTTCTTT

J: TRBJ2-7
length: 17
V: TRBV3-1
D: -
size: many
CDR3: CASSLQPGHSVAYEQYF
DNA: TGTGCCAGCAGCCTCCAGCCAGGACACTCAGTAGCCTACGAGCAGTACTTC

J: TRBJ1-1
length: 15
V: TRBV5-1
D: TRBD1
size: -
CDR3: CASSGGQVSHTEAFF
DNA: TGCGCCAGCAGCGGGGGACAGGTTTCCCACACTGAAGCTTTCTTT

J: TRBJ2-1
length: 15
V: TRBV3-1
D: -
size: -
CDR3: CASSQDVAGKGEQFF
DNA: TGTGCCAGCAGCCAAGATGTCGCGGGGAAGGGTGAGCAGTTCTTC

J: TRBJ2-7
length: 18
V: TRBV6-2/TRBV6-3
D: TRBD2
size: many
CDR3: CASSPRTGLAGGHYEQYF
DNA: TGTGCCAGCAGCCCCCGAACGGGACTAGCGGGGGGGCACTACGAGCAGTACTTC

J: TRBJ2-1
length: 14
V: TRBV5-6
D: -
size: -
CDR3: CASVFGAGYNEQFF
DNA: TGTGCCAGCGTGTTCGGCGCGGGGTATAATGAGCAGTTCTTC

J: TRBJ2-5
length: 15
V: TRBV20-1
D: TRBD2
size: many
CDR3: CSARDARGGWETQYF
DNA: TGCAGTGCTAGAGATGCGCGGGGGGGCTGGGAGACCCAGTACTTC

J: TRBJ1-2
length: 13
V: TRBV7-2
D: -
size: many
CDR3: CASSFPGNYGYTF
DNA: TGTGCCAGCAGCTTCCCAGGGAACTATGGCTACACCTTC

J: TRBJ2-3
length: 14
V: TRBV2
D: -
size: -
CDR3: CASSGLIPTDTQYF
DNA: TGTGCCAGCAGTGGACTGATCCCCACAGATACGCAGTATTTT

J: TRBJ1-4
length: 14
V: TRBV29-1
D: -
size: few
CDR3: CSVAFGGPNEKLFF
DNA: TGCAGCGTCGCTTTCGGGGGGCCCAATGAAAAACTGTTTTTT

J: TRBJ1-2
length: 13
V: TRBV7-2
D: -
size: many
CDR3: CASSLGGGIGYTF
DNA: TGTGCCAGCAGCTTAGGGGGAGGAATTGGCTACACCTTC

J: TRBJ2-1
length: 15
V: TRBV6-6
D: -
size: -
CDR3: CASSRTSSSYNEQFF
DNA: TGTGCCAGCAGCCGCACTAGTAGCTCCTACAATGAGCAGTTCTTC

J: TRBJ2-7
length: 14
V: TRBV10-3
D: TRBD1
size: many
CDR3: CAISHDRVSYEQYF
DNA: TGTGCCATCAGCCATGACAGGGTCAGCTACGAGCAGTACTTC

J: TRBJ2-3
length: 14
V: TRBV5-4
D: -
size: -
CDR3: CASSQDGVSDTQYF
DNA: TGTGCCAGCAGCCAGGATGGAGTTTCAGATACGCAGTATTTT

J: TRBJ2-5
length: 15
V: TRBV7-2
D: -
size: many
CDR3: CASSLDRVRGETQYF
DNA: TGTGCCAGCAGCTTAGACCGCGTTCGGGGAGAGACCCAGTACTTC

J: TRBJ1-5
length: 14
V: TRBV5-1
D: -
size: many
CDR3: CASSRGGSGQPQHF
DNA: TGCGCCAGCAGCCGGGGGGGCAGTGGTCAGCCCCAGCATTTT

J: TRBJ1-2
length: 14
V: TRBV28
D: -
size: many
CDR3: CASTEARGYYGYTF
DNA: TGTGCCAGCACAGAGGCCAGGGGATACTATGGCTACACCTTC

J: TRBJ1-2
length: 13
V: TRBV28
D: -
size: many
CDR3: CASSSEPNYGYTF
DNA: TGTGCCAGCAGTTCGGAGCCTAACTATGGCTACACCTTC

J: TRBJ2-2
length: 15
V: TRBV7-2
D: TRBD1
size: many
CDR3: CASSFLTGDTGELFF
DNA: TGTGCCAGCAGCTTTCTTACAGGGGACACCGGGGAGCTGTTTTTT

J: TRBJ2-2
length: 12
V: TRBV12-3/TRBV12-4
D: -
size: -
CDR3: CASSYLYGELFF
DNA: TGTGCCAGCAGTTATTTGTACGGGGAGCTGTTTTTT

J: TRBJ2-5
length: 15
V: TRBV7-8
D: TRBD2
size: -
CDR3: CASRWAGGFQESQYF
DNA: TGTGCCAGCCGCTGGGCGGGGGGGTTTCAAGAGAGCCAGTACTTC

J: TRBJ2-3
length: 14
V: TRBV29-1
D: -
size: many
CDR3: CSVRWGATTDTQYF
DNA: TGCAGCGTAAGGTGGGGGGCTACGACAGATACGCAGTATTTT

J: TRBJ1-2
length: 13
V: TRBV3-1
D: -
size: few
CDR3: CASSQEGRDGYTF
DNA: TGTGCCAGCAGCCAAGAAGGGAGGGATGGCTACACCTTC

J: TRBJ2-7
length: 11
V: TRBV29-1
D: -
size: many
CDR3: CSVEGGGEQYF
DNA: TGCAGCGTTGAAGGCGGCGGGGAGCAGTACTTC

J: TRBJ1-1
length: 16
V: TRBV12-3/TRBV12-4
D: -
size: many
CDR3: CASSLALGGRGTEAFF
DNA: TGTGCCAGCAGTTTAGCGCTGGGGGGGAGAGGCACTGAAGCTTTCTTT